These 2 T cell receptor beta chains were sequenced from one sample in a study of blood T cell repertoires in COVID-19. Sequencing used immunoSEQ multiplex PCR; TCRdb keeps in-frame clones, though not all of them. The sample comprises about 180,000 clones, over 80% of which are singletons, and roughly 1.6% rests with the top ten. The material sequenced was peripheral blood. The origin of the receptors is a woman between 45 and 65 years old with acute or convalescent COVID-19.

A single count supports this clone. The chain links TRBV7-9 to TRBJ1-1; 8 positions match TRBD1. Trimming removed 3 bases from V and 4 bases from J; junction bases left unmatched: 4. Looked up from germline, CDR1 is SEHNR and CDR2 is FQNEAQ (reference sequence). The CDR3 sequence is 14 residues long. The CDR3 sequence is CASSFLGQGTEAFF. The CDR3 DNA follows: TGTGCCAGCAGCTTCCTCGGACAGGGCACTGAAGCTTTCTTT.

The chain uses TRBV11-3 and TRBJ1-2; D call uncertain. Germline-derived CDR1 and CDR2 are SGHNT and YENEEA. The V gene lost 3 bases and the J gene lost 2 bases, with 7 bases spanning the gap. The CDR3 has 13 amino acids. The CDR3 loop reads CASSLSVNYGYTF. CDR3 DNA sequence: TGTGCCAGCAGCTTGTCAGTAAACTATGGCTACACCTTC. Full variable domain (remainder filled in from reference TRBV11-3 and TRBJ1-2): EAGVVQSPRYKIIEKKQPVAFWCNPISGHNTLYWYLQNLGQGPELLIRYENEEAVDDSQLPKDRFSAERLKGVDSTLKIQPAELGDSAVYLCASSLSVNYGYTFGSGTRLTVV.